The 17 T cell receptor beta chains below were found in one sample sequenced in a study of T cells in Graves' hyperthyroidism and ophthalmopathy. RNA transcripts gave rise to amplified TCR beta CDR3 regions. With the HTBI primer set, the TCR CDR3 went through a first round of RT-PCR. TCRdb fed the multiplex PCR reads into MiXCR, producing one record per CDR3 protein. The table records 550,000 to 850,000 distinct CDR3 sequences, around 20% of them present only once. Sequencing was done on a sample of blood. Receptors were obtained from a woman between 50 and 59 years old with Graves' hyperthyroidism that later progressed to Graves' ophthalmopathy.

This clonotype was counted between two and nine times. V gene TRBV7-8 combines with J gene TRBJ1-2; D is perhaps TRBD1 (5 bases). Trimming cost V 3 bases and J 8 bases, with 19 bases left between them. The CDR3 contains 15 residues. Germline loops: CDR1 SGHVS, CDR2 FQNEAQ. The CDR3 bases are TGTGCCAGCAGCTTGGGACTGGATGCCCCAGAAGGCTACACCTTC. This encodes CASSLGLDAPEGYTF. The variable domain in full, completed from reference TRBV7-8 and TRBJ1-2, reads GAGVSQSPRYKVAKRGQDVALRCDPISGHVSLFWYQQALGQGPEFLTYFQNEAQLDKSGLPSDRFFAERPEGSVSTLKIQRTQQEDSAVYLCASSLGLDAPEGYTFGSGTRLTVV.

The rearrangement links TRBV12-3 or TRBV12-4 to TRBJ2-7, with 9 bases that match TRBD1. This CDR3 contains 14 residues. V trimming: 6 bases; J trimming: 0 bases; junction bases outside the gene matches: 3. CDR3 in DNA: TGTGCCAGCAGGGGGACAGGGAGCTCCTACGAGCAGTACTTC. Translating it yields CASRGTGSSYEQYF.

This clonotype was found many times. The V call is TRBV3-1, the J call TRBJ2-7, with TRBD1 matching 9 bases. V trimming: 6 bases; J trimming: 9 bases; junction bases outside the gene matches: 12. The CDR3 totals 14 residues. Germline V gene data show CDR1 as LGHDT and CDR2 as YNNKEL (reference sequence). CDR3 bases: TGTGCCAGCAGGGAAGTGGGACAGGGATCTCGGCAGTACTTC. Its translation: CASREVGQGSRQYF.

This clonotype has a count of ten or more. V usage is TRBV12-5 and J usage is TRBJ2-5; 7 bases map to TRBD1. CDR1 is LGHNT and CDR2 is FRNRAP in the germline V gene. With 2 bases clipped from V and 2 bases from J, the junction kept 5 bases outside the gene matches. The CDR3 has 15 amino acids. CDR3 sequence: CASGLCTGEQETQYF. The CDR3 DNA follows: TGTGCTAGTGGTTTGTGTACAGGGGAACAAGAGACCCAGTACTTC.

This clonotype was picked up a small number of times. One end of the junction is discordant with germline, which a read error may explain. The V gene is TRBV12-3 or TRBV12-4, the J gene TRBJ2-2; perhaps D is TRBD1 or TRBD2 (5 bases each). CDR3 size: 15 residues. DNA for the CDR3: TGTGCCAGCAGAAGAAATACTGGACATTCCGGGGTGCTGTTTTTT. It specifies CASRRNTGHSGVLFF.

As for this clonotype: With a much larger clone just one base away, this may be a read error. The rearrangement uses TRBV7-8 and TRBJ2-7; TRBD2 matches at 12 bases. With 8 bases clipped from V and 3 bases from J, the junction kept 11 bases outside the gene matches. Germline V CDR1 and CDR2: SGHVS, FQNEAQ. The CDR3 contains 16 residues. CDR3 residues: CASGSLAGGPIYEQYF. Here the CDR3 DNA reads TGTGCCAGCGGCTCCCTAGCGGGGGGGCCAATCTACGAGCAGTACTTC.

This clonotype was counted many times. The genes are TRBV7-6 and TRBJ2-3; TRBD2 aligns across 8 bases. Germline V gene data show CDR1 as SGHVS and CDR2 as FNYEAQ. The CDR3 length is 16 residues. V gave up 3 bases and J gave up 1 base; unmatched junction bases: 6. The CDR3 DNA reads TGTGCCAGCAGCTTGGCCGGGGGGGCGGGCACAGATACGCAGTATTTT. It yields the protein CASSLAGGAGTDTQYF.

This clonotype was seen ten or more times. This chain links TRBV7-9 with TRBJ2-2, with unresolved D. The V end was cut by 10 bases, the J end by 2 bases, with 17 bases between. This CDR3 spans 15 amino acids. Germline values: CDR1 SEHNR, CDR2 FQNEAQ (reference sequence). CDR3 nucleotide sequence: TGTGCCACCCGCCGGGCCGCGGCAAACACCGGGGAGCTGTTTTTT. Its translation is CATRRAAANTGELFF.

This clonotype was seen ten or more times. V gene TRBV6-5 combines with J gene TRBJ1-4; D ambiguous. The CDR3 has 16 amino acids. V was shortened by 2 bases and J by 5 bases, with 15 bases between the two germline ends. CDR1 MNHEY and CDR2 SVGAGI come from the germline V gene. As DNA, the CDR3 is TGTGCCAGCAGTTACGGCCGTCTCGCGGGGAATGAAAAACTGTTTTTT. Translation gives CASSYGRLAGNEKLFF.

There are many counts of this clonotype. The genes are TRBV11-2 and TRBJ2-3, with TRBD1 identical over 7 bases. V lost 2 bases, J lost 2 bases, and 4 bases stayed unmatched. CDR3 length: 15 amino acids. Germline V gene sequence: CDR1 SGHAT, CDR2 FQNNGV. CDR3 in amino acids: CASSLRGQNTDTQYF. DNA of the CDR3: TGTGCCAGCAGCTTAAGGGGACAGAACACAGATACGCAGTATTTT.

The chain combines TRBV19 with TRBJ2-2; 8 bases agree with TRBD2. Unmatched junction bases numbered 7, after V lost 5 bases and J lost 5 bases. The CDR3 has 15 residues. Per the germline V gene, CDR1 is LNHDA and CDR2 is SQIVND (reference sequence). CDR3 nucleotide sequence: TGTGCCAGTAGTTCCTCGGGGGGGGTAACCGGGGAGCTGTTTTTT. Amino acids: CASSSSGGVTGELFF.

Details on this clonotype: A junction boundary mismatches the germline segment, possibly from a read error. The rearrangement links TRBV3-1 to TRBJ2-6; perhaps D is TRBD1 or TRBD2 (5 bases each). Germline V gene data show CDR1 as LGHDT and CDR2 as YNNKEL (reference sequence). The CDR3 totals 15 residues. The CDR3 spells CASSLRGSGASVLTF. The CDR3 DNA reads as TGTGCCAGCAGCTTGAGGGGCTCTGGGGCCAGCGTCCTGACTTTC.

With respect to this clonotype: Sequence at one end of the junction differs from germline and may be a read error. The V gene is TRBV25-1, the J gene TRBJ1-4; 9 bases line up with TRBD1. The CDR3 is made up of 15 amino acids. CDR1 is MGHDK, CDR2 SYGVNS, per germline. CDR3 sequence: CTSSERGQGYEKLFF. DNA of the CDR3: TGTACCAGCAGTGAACGGGGACAGGGTTACGAAAAACTGTTTTTT. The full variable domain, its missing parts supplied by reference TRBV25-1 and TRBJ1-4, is EADIYQTPRYLVIGTGKKITLECSQTMGHDKMYWYQQDPGMELHLIHYSYGVNSTEKGDLSSESTVSRIRTEHFPLTLESARPSHTSQYLCTSSERGQGYEKLFFGSGTQLSVL.

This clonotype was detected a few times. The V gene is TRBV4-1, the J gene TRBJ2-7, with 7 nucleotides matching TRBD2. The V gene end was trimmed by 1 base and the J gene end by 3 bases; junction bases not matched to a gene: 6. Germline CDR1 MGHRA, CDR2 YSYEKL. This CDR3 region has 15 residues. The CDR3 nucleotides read TGCGCCAGCAGCCAAGGAGCTAGCGGAGACTACGAGCAGTACTTC. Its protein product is CASSQGASGDYEQYF.

In DNA form, the CDR3 reads TGTGCCAGCAGTGGAAGAGGGGACAATGAGCAGTTCTTC. It translates to CASSGRGDNEQFF. The J gene is TRBJ2-1, the V gene TRBV6-1; D may correspond to TRBD1 or TRBD2 (5 bases each). The germline CDR1 and CDR2 sequences are MNHNS and SASEGT. The CDR3 spans 13 residues. V was cut by 4 bases and J by 5 bases, with 9 bases left in between.

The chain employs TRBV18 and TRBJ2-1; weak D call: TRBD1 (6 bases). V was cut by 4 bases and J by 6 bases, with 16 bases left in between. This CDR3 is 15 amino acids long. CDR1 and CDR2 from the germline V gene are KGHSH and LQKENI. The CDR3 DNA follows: TGTGCCAGCTCACGGGATGGGGGACAACTCAATGAGCAGTTCTTC. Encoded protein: CASSRDGGQLNEQFF.

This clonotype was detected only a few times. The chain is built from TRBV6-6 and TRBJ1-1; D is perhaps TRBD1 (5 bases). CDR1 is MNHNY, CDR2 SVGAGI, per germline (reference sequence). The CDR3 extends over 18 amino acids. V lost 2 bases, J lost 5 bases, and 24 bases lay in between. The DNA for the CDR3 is TGTGCCAGCAGTTACCGGGTCATAACGTCCGGCGGGACGACTGAAGCTTTCTTT. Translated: CASSYRVITSGGTTEAFF.